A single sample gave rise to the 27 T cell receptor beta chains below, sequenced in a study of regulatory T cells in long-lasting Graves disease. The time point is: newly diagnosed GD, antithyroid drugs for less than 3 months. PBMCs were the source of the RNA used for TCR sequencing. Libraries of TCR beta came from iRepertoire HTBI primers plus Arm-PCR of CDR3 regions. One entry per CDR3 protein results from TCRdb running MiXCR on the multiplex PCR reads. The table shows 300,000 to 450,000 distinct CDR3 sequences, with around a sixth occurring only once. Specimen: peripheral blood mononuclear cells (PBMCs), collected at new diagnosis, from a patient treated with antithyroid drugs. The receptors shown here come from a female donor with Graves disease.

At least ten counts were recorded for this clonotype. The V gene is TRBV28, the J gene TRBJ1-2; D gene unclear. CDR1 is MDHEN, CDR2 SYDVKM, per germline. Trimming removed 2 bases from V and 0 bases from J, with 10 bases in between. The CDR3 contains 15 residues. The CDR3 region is CASSLTTPPNYGYTF. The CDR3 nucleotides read TGTGCCAGCAGTTTAACGACACCCCCTAACTATGGCTACACCTTC.

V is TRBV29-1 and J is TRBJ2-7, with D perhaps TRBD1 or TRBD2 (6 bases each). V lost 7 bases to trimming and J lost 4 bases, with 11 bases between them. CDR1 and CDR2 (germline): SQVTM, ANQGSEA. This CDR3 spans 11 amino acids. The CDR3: CSAGGGYEQYF. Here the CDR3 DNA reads TGCAGCGCCGGAGGGGGTTACGAGCAGTACTTC.

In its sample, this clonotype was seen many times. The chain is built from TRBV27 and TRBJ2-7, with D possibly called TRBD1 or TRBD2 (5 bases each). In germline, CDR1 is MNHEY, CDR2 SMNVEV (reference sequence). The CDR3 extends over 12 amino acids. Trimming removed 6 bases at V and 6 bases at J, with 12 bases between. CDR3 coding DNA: TGTGCCAGCAGCTTGATTGGGGGCGAGCAGTACTTC. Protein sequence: CASSLIGGEQYF.

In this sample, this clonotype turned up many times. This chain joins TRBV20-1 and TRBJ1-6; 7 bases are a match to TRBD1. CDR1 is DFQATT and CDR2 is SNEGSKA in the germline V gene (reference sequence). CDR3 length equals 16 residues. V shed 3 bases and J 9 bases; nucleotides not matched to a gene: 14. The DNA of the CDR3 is TGCAGTGCTAGCCTCGGGGGGAGGGGGCTTTCTTCACCCCTCCACTTT. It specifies CSASLGGRGLSSPLHF.

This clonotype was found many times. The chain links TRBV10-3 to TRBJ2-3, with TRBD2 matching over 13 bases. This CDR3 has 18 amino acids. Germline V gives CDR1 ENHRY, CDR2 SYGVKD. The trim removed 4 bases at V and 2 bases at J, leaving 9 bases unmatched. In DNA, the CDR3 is TGTGCCATCAGTGCGATACTAGCGGGAGGGCCAGACACAGATACGCAGTATTTT. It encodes CAISAILAGGPDTDTQYF.

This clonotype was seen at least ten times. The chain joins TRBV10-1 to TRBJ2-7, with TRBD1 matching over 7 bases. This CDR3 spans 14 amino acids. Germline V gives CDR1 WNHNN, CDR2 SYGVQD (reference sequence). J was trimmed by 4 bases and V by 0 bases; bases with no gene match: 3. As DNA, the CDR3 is TGCGCCAGCAGTGAGTCGCAGACAGGGTACGAGCAGTACTTC. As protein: CASSESQTGYEQYF.

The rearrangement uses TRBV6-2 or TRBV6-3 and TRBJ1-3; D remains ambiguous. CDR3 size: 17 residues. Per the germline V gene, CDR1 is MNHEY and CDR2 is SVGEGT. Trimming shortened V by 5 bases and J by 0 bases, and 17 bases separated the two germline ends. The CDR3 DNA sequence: TGTGCCAGCAGTCGCATTTTAAAGGGCACCTCTGGAAACACCATATATTTT. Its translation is CASSRILKGTSGNTIYF.

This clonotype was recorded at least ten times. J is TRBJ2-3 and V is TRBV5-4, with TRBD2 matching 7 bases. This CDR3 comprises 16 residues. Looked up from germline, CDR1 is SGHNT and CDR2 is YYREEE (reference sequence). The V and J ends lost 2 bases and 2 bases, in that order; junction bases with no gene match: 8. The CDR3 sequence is CASSFPSGKDTDTQYF. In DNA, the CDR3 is TGTGCCAGCAGCTTCCCTAGCGGAAAAGACACAGATACGCAGTATTTT.

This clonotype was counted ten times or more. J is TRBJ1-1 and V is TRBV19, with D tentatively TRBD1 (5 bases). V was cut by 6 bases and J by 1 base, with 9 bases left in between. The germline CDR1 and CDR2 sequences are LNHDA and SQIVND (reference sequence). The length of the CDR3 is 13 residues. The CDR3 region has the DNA TGTGCCAGTAGACTTGGACAGAACACTGAAGCTTTCTTT. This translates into CASRLGQNTEAFF.

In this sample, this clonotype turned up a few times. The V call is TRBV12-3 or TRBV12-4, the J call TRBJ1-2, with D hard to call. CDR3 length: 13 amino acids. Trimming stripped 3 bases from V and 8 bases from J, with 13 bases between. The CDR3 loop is CASSFIGREGYTF. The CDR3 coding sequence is TGTGCCAGCAGTTTCATCGGTCGAGAGGGCTACACCTTC.

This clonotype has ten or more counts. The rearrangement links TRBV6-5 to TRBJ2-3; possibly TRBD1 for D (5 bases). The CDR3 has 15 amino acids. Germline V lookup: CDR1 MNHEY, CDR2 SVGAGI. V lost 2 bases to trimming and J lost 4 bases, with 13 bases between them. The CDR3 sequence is CASSYQGKVADTQYF. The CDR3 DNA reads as TGTGCCAGCAGTTACCAGGGAAAGGTTGCAGATACGCAGTATTTT.

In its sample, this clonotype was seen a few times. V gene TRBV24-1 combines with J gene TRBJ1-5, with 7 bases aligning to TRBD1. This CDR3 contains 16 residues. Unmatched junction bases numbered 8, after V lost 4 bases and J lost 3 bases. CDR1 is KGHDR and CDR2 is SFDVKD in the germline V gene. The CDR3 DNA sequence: TGTGCCACCAGTGACCCGACAGGGCCCCTCAATCAGCCCCAGCATTTT. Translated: CATSDPTGPLNQPQHF.

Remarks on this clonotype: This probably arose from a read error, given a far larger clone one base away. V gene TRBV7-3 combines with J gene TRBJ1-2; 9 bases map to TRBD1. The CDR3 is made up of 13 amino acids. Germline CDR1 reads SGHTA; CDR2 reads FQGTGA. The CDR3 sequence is CASSTGQGDGHTF. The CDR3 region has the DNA TGTGCCAGCAGCACGGGACAGGGCGATGGCCACACCTTC. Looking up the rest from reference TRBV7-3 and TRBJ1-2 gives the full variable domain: GAGVSQTPSNKVTEKGKYVELRCDPISGHTALYWYRQSLGQGPEFLIYFQGTGAADDSGLPNDRFFAVRPEGSVSTLKIQRTERGDSAVYLCASSTGQGDGHTFGSGTRLTVV.

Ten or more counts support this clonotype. CDR3 bases: TGTGCCAGCAGTTGGGGACGGAAATACGAGCAGTACTTC. As protein: CASSWGRKYEQYF. The rearrangement joins TRBV12-3 or TRBV12-4 to TRBJ2-7; D is possibly TRBD1 or TRBD2 (5 bases each). V dropped 4 bases and J dropped 4 bases, with 11 bases sitting between them. The CDR3 runs to 13 residues.

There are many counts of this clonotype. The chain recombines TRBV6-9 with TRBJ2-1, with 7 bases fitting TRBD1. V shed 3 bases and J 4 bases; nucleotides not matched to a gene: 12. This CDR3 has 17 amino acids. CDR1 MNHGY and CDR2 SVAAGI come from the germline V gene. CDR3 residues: CASSYSNWDSPYNEQFF. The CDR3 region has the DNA TGTGCCAGCAGTTACTCTAATTGGGACAGCCCTTACAATGAGCAGTTCTTC.

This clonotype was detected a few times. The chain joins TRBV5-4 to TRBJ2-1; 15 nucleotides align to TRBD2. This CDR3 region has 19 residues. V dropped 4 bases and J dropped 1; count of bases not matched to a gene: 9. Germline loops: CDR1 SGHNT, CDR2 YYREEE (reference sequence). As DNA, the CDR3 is TGTGCCAGCAGCCCACCGGGACTAGCGGGAGGAGGTTCCTACAATGAGCAGTTCTTC. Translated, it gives CASSPPGLAGGGSYNEQFF. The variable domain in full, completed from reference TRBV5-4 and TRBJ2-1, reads ETGVTQSPTHLIKTRGQQVTLRCSSQSGHNTVSWYQQALGQGPQFIFQYYREEENGRGNFPPRFSGLQFPNYSSELNVNALELDDSALYLCASSPPGLAGGGSYNEQFFGPGTRLTVL.

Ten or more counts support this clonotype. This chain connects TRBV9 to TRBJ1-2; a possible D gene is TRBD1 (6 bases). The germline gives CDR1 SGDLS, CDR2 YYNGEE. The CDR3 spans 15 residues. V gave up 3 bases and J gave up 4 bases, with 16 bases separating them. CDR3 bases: TGTGCCAGCAGCGCAGCCAACGGACAGATCTATGGCTACACCTTC. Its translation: CASSAANGQIYGYTF.

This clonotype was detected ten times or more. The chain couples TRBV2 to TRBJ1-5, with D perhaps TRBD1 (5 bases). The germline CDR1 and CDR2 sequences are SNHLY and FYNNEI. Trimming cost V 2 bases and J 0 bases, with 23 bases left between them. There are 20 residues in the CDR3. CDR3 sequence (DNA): TGTGCCAGCAGTGAATCACCGGGACCCAACGCGGTCTATAGCAATCAGCCCCAGCATTTT. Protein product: CASSESPGPNAVYSNQPQHF.

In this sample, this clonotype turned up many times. CDR3 region: CASSRDRDSNQPQHF. The CDR3 DNA is TGTGCCAGTAGTCGGGACAGGGATAGCAATCAGCCCCAGCATTTT. J is TRBJ1-5 and V is TRBV19; 9 bases match TRBD1. The CDR3 length is 15 residues. The germline CDR1 and CDR2 sequences are LNHDA and SQIVND (reference sequence). With 5 bases clipped from V and 0 bases from J, the junction kept 2 bases outside the gene matches.

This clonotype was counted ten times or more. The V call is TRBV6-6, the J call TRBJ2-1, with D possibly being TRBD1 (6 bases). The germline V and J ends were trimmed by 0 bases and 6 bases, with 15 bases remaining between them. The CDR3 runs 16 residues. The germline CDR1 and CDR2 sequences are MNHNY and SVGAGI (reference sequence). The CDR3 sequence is CASSYSADRYPNEQFF. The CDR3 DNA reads TGTGCCAGCAGTTACTCGGCGGACAGATATCCCAATGAGCAGTTCTTC.

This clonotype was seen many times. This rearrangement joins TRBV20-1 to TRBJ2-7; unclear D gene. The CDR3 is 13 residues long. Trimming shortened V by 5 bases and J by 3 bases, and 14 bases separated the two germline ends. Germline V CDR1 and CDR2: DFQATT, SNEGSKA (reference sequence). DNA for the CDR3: TGCAGTGCTCAAGCCTCCCTTAACTACGAGCAGTACTTC. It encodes CSAQASLNYEQYF.

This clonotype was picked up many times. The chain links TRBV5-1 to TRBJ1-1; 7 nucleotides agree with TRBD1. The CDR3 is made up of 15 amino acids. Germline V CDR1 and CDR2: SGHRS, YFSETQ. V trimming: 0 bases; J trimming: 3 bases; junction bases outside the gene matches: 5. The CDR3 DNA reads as TGCGCCAGCAGCTTGGAGGGCAGGGGGGACACTGAAGCTTTCTTT. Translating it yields CASSLEGRGDTEAFF.

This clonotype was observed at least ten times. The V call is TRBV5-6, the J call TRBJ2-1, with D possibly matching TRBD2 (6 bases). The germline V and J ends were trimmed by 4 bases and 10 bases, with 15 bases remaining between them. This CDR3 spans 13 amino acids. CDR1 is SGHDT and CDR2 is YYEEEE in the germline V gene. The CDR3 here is CASSPTGLREQFF. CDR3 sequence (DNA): TGTGCCAGCAGCCCAACGGGACTTCGCGAGCAGTTCTTC.

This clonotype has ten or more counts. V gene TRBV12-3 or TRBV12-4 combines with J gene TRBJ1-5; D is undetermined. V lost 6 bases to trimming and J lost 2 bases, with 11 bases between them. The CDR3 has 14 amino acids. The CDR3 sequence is CASRPDPGNQPQHF. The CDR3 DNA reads TGTGCCAGCAGGCCGGACCCTGGCAATCAGCCCCAGCATTTT.

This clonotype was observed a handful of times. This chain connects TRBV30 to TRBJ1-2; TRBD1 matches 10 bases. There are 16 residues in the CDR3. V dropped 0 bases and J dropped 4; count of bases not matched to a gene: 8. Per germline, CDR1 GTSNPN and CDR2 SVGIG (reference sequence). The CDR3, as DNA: TGTGCCTGGAGTGTAACGGGGACAGGGGCCTCCTATGGCTACACCTTC. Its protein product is CAWSVTGTGASYGYTF. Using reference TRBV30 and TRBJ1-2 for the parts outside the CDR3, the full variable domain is SQTIHQWPATLVQPVGSPLSLECTVEGTSNPNLYWYRQAAGRGLQLLFYSVGIGQISSEVPQNLSASRPQDRQFILSSKKLLLSDSGFYLCAWSVTGTGASYGYTFGSGTRLTVV.

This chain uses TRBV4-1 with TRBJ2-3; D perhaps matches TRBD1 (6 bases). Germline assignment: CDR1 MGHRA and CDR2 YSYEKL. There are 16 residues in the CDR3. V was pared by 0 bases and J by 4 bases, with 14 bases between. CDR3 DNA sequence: TGCGCCAGCAGCCAAGATCCAGGGGCTGGGGCAGATACGCAGTATTTT. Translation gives CASSQDPGAGADTQYF.

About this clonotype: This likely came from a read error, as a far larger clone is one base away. The CDR3 is CGSGADTQYF. The DNA for the CDR3 is TGTGGCAGCGGCGCAGATACGCAGTATTTT. The chain links TRBV6-1 to TRBJ2-3, with a weak D call TRBD2 (5 bases). The CDR3 runs 10 residues. CDR1 and CDR2 from the germline V gene are MNHNS and SASEGT.